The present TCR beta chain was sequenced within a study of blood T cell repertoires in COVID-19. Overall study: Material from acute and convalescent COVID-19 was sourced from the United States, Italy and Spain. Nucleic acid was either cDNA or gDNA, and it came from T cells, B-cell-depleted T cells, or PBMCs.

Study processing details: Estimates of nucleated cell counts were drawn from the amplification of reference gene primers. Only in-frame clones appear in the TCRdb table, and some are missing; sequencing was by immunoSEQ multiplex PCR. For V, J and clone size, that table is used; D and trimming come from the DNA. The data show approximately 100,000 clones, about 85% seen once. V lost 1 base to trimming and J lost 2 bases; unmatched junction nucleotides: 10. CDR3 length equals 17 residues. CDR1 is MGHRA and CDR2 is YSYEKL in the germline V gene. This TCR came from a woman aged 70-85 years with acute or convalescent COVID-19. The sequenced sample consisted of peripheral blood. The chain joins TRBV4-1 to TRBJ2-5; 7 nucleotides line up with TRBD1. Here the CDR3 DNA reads TGCGCCAGCAGCCAAGCCGGGACAGAACTTATTCAAGAGACCCAGTACTTC. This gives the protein CASSQAGTELIQETQYF.